Below are 10 T cell receptor beta chains sequenced from a single sample in a study of a mutant IDH1 vaccine in newly diagnosed glioma. These receptors lack a known antigen. The time point is: week 23, last vaccination. Alongside topical imiquimod, each dose of vaccine comprised 300 ug of mutant IDH1 20-mer peptide. Method: immunoSEQ multiplex PCR; TCRdb's copy keeps in-frame clones and lacks some. The sample contains 45,000 to 65,000 clones, about 81% of which appear only once. This specimen was PBMCs, taken from a glioma patient whose treatment included an IDH1 peptide vaccine. These receptors all stem from a woman between 40 and 55 years old with glioma. Some clones in this sample may be carry-over from other donors' samples.

J is TRBJ1-2 and V is TRBV9; a weak D match, TRBD1 (5 bases). Germline CDR1 reads SGDLS; CDR2 reads YYNGEE. The CDR3 contains 20 residues. V was trimmed by 1 base and J by 4 bases, leaving 29 bases between them. The CDR3 loop reads CASSVSSGQPPIHPVYGYTF. CDR3 coding DNA: TGTGCCAGCAGCGTATCGTCGGGGCAGCCCCCGATTCACCCCGTCTATGGCTACACCTTC.

This chain connects TRBV18 to TRBJ2-4, with TRBD2 matching over 12 bases. Looked up from germline, CDR1 is KGHSH and CDR2 is LQKENI. This CDR3 has 18 amino acids. The J segment lost 7 bases and the V segment lost 0 bases, leaving 10 bases of the junction unmatched. The CDR3 here is CASSPPDASGGAMNIQYF. CDR3 in DNA: TGTGCCAGCTCACCACCTGACGCTAGCGGGGGGGCGATGAACATTCAGTACTTC.

This chain joins TRBV5-1 and TRBJ1-2, with 7 bases identical to TRBD1. There are 13 residues in the CDR3. CDR1 is SGHRS and CDR2 is YFSETQ in the germline V gene. V shed 0 bases and J 7 bases; nucleotides not matched to a gene: 3. The CDR3 bases are TGCGCCAGCAGCTTGGCCGAGGGGGCTGGCTACACCTTC. Amino acids: CASSLAEGAGYTF.

J is TRBJ2-1 and V is TRBV11-3; 11 nucleotides match TRBD2. V gave up 4 bases and J gave up 8 bases; unmatched junction bases: 7. In germline, CDR1 is SGHNT, CDR2 YENEEA. The CDR3 extends over 15 amino acids. For the CDR3, the DNA is TGTGCCAGCAGCTCTACTAGCGGGGGCCGCGATGAGCAGTTCTTC. Translated: CASSSTSGGRDEQFF.

V usage is TRBV14 and J usage is TRBJ1-2; D not certain. The germline CDR1 and CDR2 sequences are SGHDN and FVKESK. CDR3 length equals 12 residues. V was shortened by 2 bases and J by 2 bases, with 3 bases between the two germline ends. Here the CDR3 reads CASSQRNYGYTF. The CDR3 nucleotides are TGTGCCAGCAGCCAAAGGAACTATGGCTACACCTTC.

This sequence joins TRBV6-5 and TRBJ1-2; D gene uncertain. The CDR3 covers 13 residues. The germline V gene encodes CDR1 MNHEY and CDR2 SVGAGI. Trimming cost V 2 bases and J 1 base, with 5 bases left between them. CDR3 residues: CASSYAGNYGYTF. The CDR3 DNA reads TGTGCCAGCAGTTACGCGGGTAACTATGGCTACACCTTC.

This clone was seen a single time. The chain carries TRBV13 and TRBJ1-2, with 9 nucleotides matching TRBD1. The CDR3 runs 14 residues. Germline lookup yields CDR1 PRHDT and CDR2 FYEKMQ (reference sequence). With 1 base clipped from V and 4 bases from J, the junction kept 1 base outside the gene matches. CDR3 sequence (DNA): TGTGCCAGCAGCTTAGCGGGACAGGGCTATGGCTACACCTTC. Its translation: CASSLAGQGYGYTF.

The CDR3 bases are TGTGCCAGTAGTATCGACGGCACCGGGGAGCTGTTTTTT. Translation gives CASSIDGTGELFF. This chain uses TRBV19 with TRBJ2-2, with D unclear. The CDR3 is made up of 13 amino acids. CDR1 is LNHDA, CDR2 SQIVND, per germline (reference sequence). Trimming took 3 bases from V and 4 from J, leaving 6 bases between them.

This clone appeared a single time. CDR3 residues: CASSSHGEGSPLHF. The DNA of the CDR3 is TGTGCCAGCAGCTCCCACGGGGAAGGCTCACCCCTCCACTTT. V usage is TRBV11-1 and J usage is TRBJ1-6; D is uncertain. With 4 bases removed from V and 10 bases from J, the gap between germline ends came to 14 bases. CDR1 SGHAT and CDR2 FQDESV come from the germline V gene (reference sequence). CDR3 length: 14 residues.

The rearrangement uses TRBV7-9 and TRBJ1-6; D possibly corresponds to TRBD1 (5 bases). This CDR3 has 15 amino acids. V lost 1 base and J 10 bases, leaving 14 bases between the germline ends. The germline V gene has CDR1 SEHNR and CDR2 FQNEAQ (reference sequence). Here the CDR3 reads CASSLVMGTSSPLHF. DNA for the CDR3: TGTGCCAGCAGCTTAGTAATGGGGACGAGCTCACCCCTCCACTTT.